This T cell receptor (beta chain) is drawn from a study of blood T cells in healthy people across ages. About the research overall: Researchers report that template switching captured about one barcoded beta molecule per two T cells. General observations from the study: PBMCs that were unsorted prevented a conclusive naive versus antigen-experienced comparison. Strong correlation existed between TCR beta diversity and naive T cell percentage.

Isolating PBMCs gave at least 6.5 million of these cells per sample. A J-beta primer mix and a sample-barcoded 5' primer were used in a second PCR of roughly 6 to 12 cycles. Each CDR3 protein gets one entry after TCRdb re-called the 5' RACE reads with MiXCR. This table holds 1.8 million or so distinct CDR3 sequences, 30% to 40% found once. The CDR3 sequence is 14 residues long. The germline gives CDR1 MDHEN, CDR2 SYDVKM. V lost 7 bases and J lost 6; bases outside the gene matches: 9. This clonotype was counted only a few times. No antigen is known for it. V gene TRBV28 combines with J gene TRBJ2-7, with 10 bases aligning to TRBD1. Sample: blood. The origin of this receptor is a human donor in good health. DNA of the CDR3: TGTGCCAGCAACTTGGACAGGGGGTATGGCGAGCAGTACTTC. This encodes CASNLDRGYGEQYF.